One sample yielded the 5 T cell receptor beta chains listed below, sequenced in a study of T cell changes during pregnancy in multiple sclerosis. Some clones are missing from TCRdb's copy, which holds only in-frame ones; the method was immunoSEQ multiplex PCR. Of approximately 20,000 clones in the sample, 86% are singletons; the top ten hold about 5.8%. The sequenced sample was CD8+ T cells from peripheral blood mononuclear cells, obtained in the third trimester of pregnancy. Source of these receptors: a female donor in good health, enrolled as a control in a pregnancy study.

The V and J genes are TRBV13 and TRBJ2-5; 9 nucleotides agree with TRBD2. The CDR3 sequence is 14 residues long. The germline V gene encodes CDR1 PRHDT and CDR2 FYEKMQ (reference sequence). The J segment lost 8 bases and the V segment lost 7 bases, leaving 11 bases of the junction unmatched. In DNA form, the CDR3 reads TGTGCCAGCATGCGGGGGGGGTCCCCTTATACCCAGTACTTC. Amino acid sequence: CASMRGGSPYTQYF.

This clone was detected once. The V and J genes are TRBV7-3 and TRBJ2-1; 9 bases are shared with TRBD1. The CDR3 runs 16 residues. Trimming took 5 bases from V and 7 from J; bases not matched to a gene: 12. CDR1 and CDR2 (germline): SGHTA, FQGTGA. The CDR3 protein is CASSPQGASLSNEQFF. The CDR3 DNA is TGTGCCAGCAGCCCACAGGGGGCGAGTTTGTCGAATGAGCAGTTCTTC.

The gene calls are TRBV4-3 and TRBJ2-7; 11 bases agree with TRBD2. With 1 base clipped from V and 6 bases from J, the junction kept 8 bases outside the gene matches. Germline-derived CDR1 and CDR2 are LGHNA and YSLEER. The CDR3 loop spans 16 amino acids. The CDR3: CASSQAPSGGYVEQYF. In nucleotides, the CDR3 is TGCGCCAGCAGCCAAGCCCCTAGCGGGGGGTATGTCGAGCAGTACTTC.

V usage is TRBV4-3 and J usage is TRBJ2-7; 7 positions agree with TRBD1. V trimming: 4 bases; J trimming: 0 bases; junction bases outside the gene matches: 6. The length of the CDR3 is 15 residues. CDR1 LGHNA and CDR2 YSLEER come from the germline V gene. The CDR3 spells CASSLGDSSSYEQYF. The CDR3 coding sequence is TGCGCCAGCAGCCTAGGGGACAGCAGCTCCTACGAGCAGTACTTC.

This clone was observed a few times. This chain connects TRBV19 to TRBJ1-3; possibly TRBD1 for D (5 bases). The germline V and J ends were trimmed by 8 bases and 1 base, with 12 bases remaining between them. This CDR3 has 14 residues. Germline assignment: CDR1 LNHDA and CDR2 SQIVND (reference sequence). The CDR3 protein is CASGIGTSGNTIYF. CDR3 in DNA: TGTGCCAGTGGAATAGGGACTTCTGGAAACACCATATATTTT.